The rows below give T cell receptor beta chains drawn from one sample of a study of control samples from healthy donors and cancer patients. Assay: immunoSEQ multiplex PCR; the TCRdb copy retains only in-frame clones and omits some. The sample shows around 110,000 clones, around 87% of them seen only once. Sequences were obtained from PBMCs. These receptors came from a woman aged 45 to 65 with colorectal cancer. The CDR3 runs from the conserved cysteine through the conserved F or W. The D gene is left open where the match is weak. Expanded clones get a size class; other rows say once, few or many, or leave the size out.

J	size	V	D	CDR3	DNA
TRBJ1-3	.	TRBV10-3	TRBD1	CAISDRSPGQRRSGNTIYF	TGTGCCATCAGTGATAGGTCGCCGGGACAGAGGCGCTCTGGAAACACCATATATTTT
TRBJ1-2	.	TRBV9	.	CASSVGVGYGYTF	TGTGCCAGCAGCGTAGGTGTAGGGTACGGCTACACCTTC
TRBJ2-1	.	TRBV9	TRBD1	CASSVEGQGLPYNEQFF	TGTGCCAGCAGCGTAGAGGGACAGGGGCTTCCCTACAATGAGCAGTTCTTC
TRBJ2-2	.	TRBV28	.	CASSLSGSGELFF	TGTGCCAGCAGTTTATCAGGGTCCGGGGAGCTGTTTTTT
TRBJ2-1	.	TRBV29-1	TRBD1	CSVDLNRGNEQFF	TGCAGCGTTGATCTTAACAGGGGGAATGAGCAGTTCTTC
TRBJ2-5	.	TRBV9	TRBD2	CASSVDSGRGETQYF	TGTGCCAGCAGCGTAGATAGCGGGAGGGGAGAGACCCAGTACTTC
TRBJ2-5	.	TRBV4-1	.	CASSQDSKQSETQYF	TGCGCCAGCAGCCAAGATAGTAAACAGTCGGAGACCCAGTACTTC
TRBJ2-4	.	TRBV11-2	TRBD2	CASSSRELAKNIQYF	TGTGCCAGCAGCTCGCGGGAGCTAGCCAAAAACATTCAGTACTTC
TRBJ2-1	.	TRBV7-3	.	CASSLMGGSEDTNEQFF	TGTGCCAGCAGCTTAATGGGTGGGAGTGAGGACACCAATGAGCAGTTCTTC
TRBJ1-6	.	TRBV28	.	CASSTPRGGRNSPLHF	TGTGCCAGCAGCACTCCCCGGGGGGGCCGAAATTCACCCCTCCACTTT
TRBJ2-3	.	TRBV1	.	CTSSQDHRTADTQYF	TGCACCAGCAGCCAAGATCACCGCACGGCAGATACGCAGTATTTT
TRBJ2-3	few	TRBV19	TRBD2	CASARGLAASTDTQYF	TGTGCCAGCGCTAGGGGACTAGCGGCAAGCACAGATACGCAGTATTTT
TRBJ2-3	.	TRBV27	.	CASSLIGMGVVAGDTQYF	TGTGCCAGCAGTTTAATTGGTATGGGGGTGGTAGCTGGAGATACGCAGTATTTT
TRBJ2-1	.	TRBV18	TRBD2	CASSLSGTSGRNEQFF	TGTGCCAGCTCACTTTCCGGGACTAGCGGGAGGAATGAGCAGTTCTTC
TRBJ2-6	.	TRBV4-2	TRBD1	CASSQETGGSGANVLTF	TGTGCCAGCAGCCAAGAGACAGGGGGCTCTGGGGCCAACGTCCTGACTTTC
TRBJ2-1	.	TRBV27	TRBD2	CASNPGRGLAVNEQFF	TGTGCCAGCAATCCCGGCCGGGGACTAGCTGTTAATGAGCAGTTCTTC
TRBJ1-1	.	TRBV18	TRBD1	CASSPGQGTEAFF	TGTGCCAGCTCACCCGGACAGGGCACTGAAGCTTTCTTT
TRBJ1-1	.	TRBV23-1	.	CASSQSGPQGWTEAFF	TGCGCCAGCAGTCAATCCGGGCCGCAGGGTTGGACTGAAGCTTTCTTT
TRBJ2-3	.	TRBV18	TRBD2	CASSASGSWADTQYF	TGTGCCAGCTCAGCTAGCGGGAGTTGGGCAGATACGCAGTATTTT
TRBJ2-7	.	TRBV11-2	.	CASSLVLVGRESYEQYF	TGTGCCAGCAGCTTAGTTCTGGTAGGGCGAGAGTCCTACGAGCAGTACTTC
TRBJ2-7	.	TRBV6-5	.	CASTPGGGGFYEQYF	TGTGCCAGCACTCCCGGAGGGGGAGGTTTTTACGAGCAGTACTTC
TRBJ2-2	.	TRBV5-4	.	CATLPGLRTGELFF	TGTGCCACCCTCCCAGGTTTGCGAACCGGGGAGCTGTTTTTT
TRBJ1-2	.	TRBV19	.	CASSSNYGYTF	TGTGCCAGTAGTAGTAACTATGGCTACACCTTC
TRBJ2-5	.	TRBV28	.	CASRPHRRRVQTQYF	TGTGCCAGCAGGCCCCACCGTCGCCGTGTCCAGACCCAGTACTTC
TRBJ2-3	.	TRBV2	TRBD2	CASGGLRTDTQYF	TGTGCCAGCGGGGGACTAAGGACAGATACGCAGTATTTT
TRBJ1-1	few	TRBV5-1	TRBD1	CASSWGQGTIDTEAFF	TGCGCCAGCAGCTGGGGACAGGGGACGATTGACACTGAAGCTTTCTTT
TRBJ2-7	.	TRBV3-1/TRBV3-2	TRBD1	CASSQPLRDRSYEQYF	TGTGCCAGCAGCCAACCCCTCCGGGACAGGTCCTACGAGCAGTACTTC
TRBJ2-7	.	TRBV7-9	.	CASSTTARYEQYF	TGTGCCAGCAGCACGACAGCTCGCTACGAGCAGTACTTC
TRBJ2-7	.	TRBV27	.	CASSHQAVEHLEYEQYF	TGTGCCAGCAGTCACCAGGCAGTTGAACACCTCGAGTACGAGCAGTACTTC
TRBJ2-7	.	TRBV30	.	CAWSGSGTYEQYF	TGTGCCTGGAGTGGGTCAGGGACCTACGAGCAGTACTTC
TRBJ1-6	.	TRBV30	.	CAWISRANNSPLHF	TGTGCCTGGATTTCCAGGGCCAACAATTCACCCCTCCACTTT
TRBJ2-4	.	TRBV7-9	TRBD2	CASSVGSGRLGENIQYF	TGTGCCAGCAGCGTGGGTAGCGGGAGGCTCGGGGAAAACATTCAGTACTTC
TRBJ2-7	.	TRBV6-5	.	CASSWTVGAGEQYF	TGTGCCAGCAGCTGGACAGTGGGTGCCGGCGAGCAGTACTTC
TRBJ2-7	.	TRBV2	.	CASSVGGYEQYF	TGTGCCAGCAGTGTTGGTGGGTACGAGCAGTACTTC
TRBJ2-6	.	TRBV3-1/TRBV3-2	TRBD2	CASSQDLAGSAKTRSGANVLTF	TGTGCCAGCAGCCAAGATCTAGCGGGATCGGCGAAGACGAGGTCTGGGGCCAACGTCCTGACTTTC
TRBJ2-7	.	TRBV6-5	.	CASSSKLGLEQYF	TGTGCCAGCAGCTCAAAACTGGGTCTCGAGCAGTACTTC
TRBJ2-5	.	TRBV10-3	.	CAISERDLGETQYF	TGTGCCATCAGTGAACGGGATCTGGGAGAGACCCAGTACTTC
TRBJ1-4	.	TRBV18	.	CASSPAGGTTNEKLFF	TGTGCCAGCTCACCTGCAGGAGGAACAACTAATGAAAAACTGTTTTTT
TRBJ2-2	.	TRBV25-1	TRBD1	CASKDRKGNTGELFF	TGTGCCAGCAAGGACAGGAAGGGGAACACCGGGGAGCTGTTTTTT
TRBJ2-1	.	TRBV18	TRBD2	CASSPQTSAYNEQFF	TGTGCCAGCTCACCTCAGACTAGCGCCTACAATGAGCAGTTCTTC
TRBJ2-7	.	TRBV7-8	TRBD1	CASSPRDSGVYEQYF	TGTGCCAGCAGTCCTAGGGACAGTGGGGTCTACGAGCAGTACTTC
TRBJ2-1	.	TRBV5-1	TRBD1	CASSLQGAANEQFF	TGCGCCAGCAGCTTACAGGGGGCGGCCAATGAGCAGTTCTTC
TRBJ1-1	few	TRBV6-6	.	CASRKQGSEAFF	TGTGCCAGCAGGAAACAGGGATCTGAAGCTTTCTTT
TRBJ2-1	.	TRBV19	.	CASSTFNEQFF	TGTGCCAGTAGTACTTTCAATGAGCAGTTCTTC
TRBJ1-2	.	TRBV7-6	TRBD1	CASSINPGGAGYGYTF	TGTGCCAGCAGCATAAACCCAGGGGGCGCAGGCTATGGCTACACCTTC
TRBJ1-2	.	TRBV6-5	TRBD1	CASSSDRVYGYTF	TGTGCCAGCAGCTCCGACAGGGTCTATGGCTACACCTTC
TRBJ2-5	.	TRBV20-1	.	CSASLGQETQYF	TGCAGTGCTAGTCTAGGTCAAGAGACCCAGTACTTC
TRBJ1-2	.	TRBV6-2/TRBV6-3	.	CASSVDSSIIYGYTF	TGTGCCAGCAGTGTGGACAGTAGCATAATCTATGGCTACACCTTC
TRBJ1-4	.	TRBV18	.	CASSRQGSNEKLFF	TGTGCCAGCTCGCGTCAGGGGTCTAATGAAAAACTGTTTTTT
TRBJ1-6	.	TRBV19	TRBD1	CASGQGVSPLHF	TGTGCCAGCGGACAGGGAGTATCGCCCCTCCACTTT
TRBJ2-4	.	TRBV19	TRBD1	CASGQVGDIQYF	TGTGCCAGTGGACAGGTCGGGGACATTCAGTACTTC
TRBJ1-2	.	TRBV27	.	CASGLQPLVGGYTF	TGTGCCAGCGGGTTACAGCCACTAGTCGGGGGCTACACCTTC
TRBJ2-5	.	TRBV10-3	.	CAISESGGPQYF	TGTGCCATCAGTGAGTCTGGTGGTCCCCAGTACTTC
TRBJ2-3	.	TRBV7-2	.	CASSFSGPGTDTQYF	TGTGCCAGCAGCTTCTCGGGTCCGGGCACAGATACGCAGTATTTT
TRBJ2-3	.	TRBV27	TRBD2	CASSGSGKDTQYF	TGTGCCAGCAGTGGTAGCGGGAAAGATACGCAGTATTTT